The clone carrying this TCR beta chain was found once. For recovered donors of Cohort 3, there were two negative PCRs, clearance, or symptom resolution. This specimen comes from a study of blood T cell repertoires in COVID-19. Study as a whole: T cells, B-cell-depleted T cells, or PBMCs provided the cDNA or gDNA that served as material.

Sequencing used immunoSEQ multiplex PCR; TCRdb keeps in-frame clones, though not all of them. The sample carries about 130,000 clones, about 80% recorded once. Sequencing was done on a sample of PBMCs or T cells enriched from blood (not recorded which). The clonotype was recovered from a man between 50 and 59 years old who had recovered from COVID-19.

CDR3 in amino acids: CSVAPGIDEQYF. CDR3 nucleotides: TGCAGCGTTGCTCCAGGGATCGACGAGCAGTACTTC. The gene calls are TRBV29-1 and TRBJ2-7; D may be TRBD1 (5 bases). Germline V gives CDR1 SQVTM, CDR2 ANQGSEA. The V and J ends lost 4 bases and 5 bases respectively, with 12 bases between them. This CDR3 region has 12 residues.